This T cell receptor beta chain was identified during a study of shared clonotypes between healthy human individuals. Sequencing was performed with immunoSEQ multiplex PCR; in TCRdb, only in-frame clones are kept and a portion is missing. The sample holds fewer than 3 million clones, 92% seen once. J lost 5 bases, V lost 0 bases, and 1 base had no gene match. Germline lookup yields CDR1 SGHTA and CDR2 FQGTGA. The CDR3 has 15 residues. In regard to this clone: At the DNA level, this CDR3 is encoded by other sequences in the same sample as well.

There were no recent acute infections or vaccinations among the donors, who were healthy HIV-negative adults. Sequencing was done on a sample of naive CD4+ T cells from PBMCs. The subset here: CD45RA+ positively selected. The sequence came from a man aged 18-30 years in good health. Some clones in this sample may be carry-over from other donors' samples. The J gene is TRBJ2-5, the V gene TRBV7-3; 12 nucleotides match TRBD2. As DNA, the CDR3 is TGTGCCAGCAGCTTAACCGGGACTAGCGGGGAGACCCAGTACTTC. It codes for CASSLTGTSGETQYF.